The 24 T cell receptor beta chains in this list originate from one sample, sequenced in a study of low-dose radiotherapy and immunotherapy resistance in tumors. TRAV and TRBV primers primed cDNA for both TCRalpha and TCRbeta. TCRs were amplified for roughly 22 PCR cycles with a constant-region primer and V-primer adapter. TCRdb re-called the reads with MiXCR, one entry per CDR3 protein. Of approximately 84,000 distinct CDR3 sequences detected, around 17% appear once; the ten largest clones hold 1.3% to 1.5%. Time point indicated: after trial treatment. Treatment: LDRT plus nivolumab, ipilimumab, low-dose cyclophosphamide and aspirin (RACIN trial). Here the sequenced sample was PBMCs, taken after low-dose radiotherapy plus immunotherapy. The receptors come from a male donor with prostate cancer.

In this sample, this clonotype turned up many times. The chain employs TRBV7-9 and TRBJ2-2; perhaps TRBD1 as D (5 bases). The CDR3 spans 16 residues. The germline gives CDR1 SEHNR, CDR2 FQNEAQ (reference sequence). V was clipped by 0 bases and J by 3 bases, with 11 bases between them. The CDR3 is CASSLAGQWYTGELFF. In nucleotides, the CDR3 is TGTGCCAGCAGCTTAGCGGGGCAGTGGTACACCGGGGAGCTGTTTTTT.

The table lists this clonotype with many counts. The V and J genes are TRBV5-1 and TRBJ2-2; D ambiguous. Germline CDR1 is SGHRS and CDR2 is YFSETQ. The CDR3 loop spans 13 amino acids. Trimming stripped 5 bases from V and 0 bases from J, with 5 bases between. DNA for the CDR3: TGCGCCAGCAGGGTCGCGAACACCGGGGAGCTGTTTTTT. Residues: CASRVANTGELFF.

This clonotype turned up a few times. This chain uses TRBV4-2 with TRBJ2-7; 9 positions match TRBD2. The CDR3 has 14 residues. The V and J ends lost 8 bases and 1 base, in that order; junction bases with no gene match: 6. CDR1 and CDR2 (germline): LGHNA, YNFKEQ. The CDR3 sequence: CASSGLAPSYEQYF. The CDR3 nucleotides read TGTGCCAGCTCCGGACTAGCGCCTTCCTACGAGCAGTACTTC.

In its sample, this clonotype was seen many times. The chain couples TRBV7-2 to TRBJ2-1; tentatively, D is TRBD1 (6 bases). Germline V gives CDR1 SGHTA, CDR2 FQGNSA. Trimming pared 1 base from V and 10 bases from J, leaving 17 bases between. The CDR3 covers 15 residues. CDR3 protein: CASSLEEGVGLEQFF. The CDR3 DNA reads as TGTGCCAGCAGCTTAGAAGAGGGGGTCGGCCTAGAGCAGTTCTTC. Using reference TRBV7-2 and TRBJ2-1 for the parts outside the CDR3, the full variable domain is GAGVSQSPSNKVTEKGKDVELRCDPISGHTALYWYRQSLGQGLEFLIYFQGNSAPDKSGLPSDRFSAERTGGSVSTLTIQRTQQEDSAVYLCASSLEEGVGLEQFFGPGTRLTVL.

This clonotype was picked up many times. The chain combines TRBV5-5 with TRBJ2-3; 11 nucleotides line up with TRBD2. V trimming: 4 bases; J trimming: 5 bases; junction bases outside the gene matches: 6. CDR3 length: 15 amino acids. CDR1 is SGHKS and CDR2 is YYEKEE in the germline V gene (reference sequence). The CDR3 spells CASSKGLADLDTQYF. DNA of the CDR3: TGTGCCAGCAGCAAGGGACTAGCGGATTTAGATACGCAGTATTTT. The full variable domain, completed using reference TRBV5-5 and TRBJ2-3, is DAGVTQSPTHLIKTRGQQVTLRCSPISGHKSVSWYQQVLGQGPQFIFQYYEKEERGRGNFPDRFSARQFPNYSSELNVNALLLGDSALYLCASSKGLADLDTQYFGPGTRLTVL.

This clonotype was found many times. V gene TRBV20-1 combines with J gene TRBJ1-1, with D hard to call. The CDR3 contains 13 residues. Trimming stripped 1 base from V and 1 base from J, with 7 bases between. CDR1 is DFQATT, CDR2 SNEGSKA, per germline (reference sequence). The CDR3 sequence is CSARVPGNTEAFF. In DNA, the CDR3 is TGCAGTGCTAGAGTCCCTGGGAACACTGAAGCTTTCTTT.

On this clonotype: A far larger clone is only one base removed, so a read error is likely. The V and J genes are TRBV6-1 and TRBJ2-7, with D perhaps matching TRBD2 (5 bases). The CDR3 totals 13 residues. In germline, CDR1 is MNHNS, CDR2 SASEGT. Trimming pared 7 bases from V and 7 bases from J, leaving 17 bases between. The CDR3 reads CASNQLVLNEQYF. DNA for the CDR3: TGTGCCAGCAACCAACTAGTGCTGAATGAGCAGTACTTC.

For the CDR3, the DNA is TGCAGCGCCTCGGAAGGGAATAACTATGGCTACACCTTC. Residues: CSASEGNNYGYTF. The chain carries TRBV29-1 and TRBJ1-2; unclear D gene. The ends were cut back, 7 bases at V and 1 base at J, with 13 bases in the middle. CDR1 SQVTM and CDR2 ANQGSEA come from the germline V gene. This CDR3 contains 13 residues.

This clonotype was counted ten times or more. The V and J genes are TRBV9 and TRBJ1-3; possible D gene TRBD1, 5 bases. Germline values: CDR1 SGDLS, CDR2 YYNGEE. Trimming took 0 bases from V and 2 from J, leaving 9 bases between them. This CDR3 comprises 15 residues. The CDR3 bases are TGTGCCAGCAGCGTAGGTACAGGACCTGGAAACACCATATATTTT. Protein sequence: CASSVGTGPGNTIYF.

This clonotype was seen at least ten times. The chain links TRBV4-1 to TRBJ2-7; tentatively, D is TRBD1 or TRBD2 (5 bases each). CDR1 and CDR2 (germline): MGHRA, YSYEKL. V was pared by 0 bases and J by 1 base, with 10 bases between. The CDR3 totals 15 residues. CDR3 nucleotide sequence: TGCGCCAGCAGCCAAGAACTGGGACCTTCCTACGAGCAGTACTTC. Translated: CASSQELGPSYEQYF.

Concerning this clonotype itself: Given a far larger clone just one base away, this is likely a sequencing read error. The J gene is TRBJ2-4, the V gene TRBV5-4, with TRBD2 matching over 10 bases. The germline V gene encodes CDR1 SGHNT and CDR2 YYREEE (reference sequence). The CDR3 length is 15 residues. The trim removed 3 bases at V and 13 bases at J, leaving 13 bases unmatched. CDR3 coding DNA: TGTGCCAGCAGCTATCTAGCGGGAGAGAACAATGAGCAGTACTTC. This sequence encodes CASSYLAGENNEQYF.

This clonotype showed up many times. The CDR3 nucleotides read TGTGCCAGCAGCTTGATAGGAGAGACCCAGTACTTC. Protein product: CASSLIGETQYF. The rearrangement links TRBV5-5 to TRBJ2-5; D is uncertain. The CDR3 covers 12 residues. The V and J ends lost 1 base and 4 bases respectively, with 5 bases between them. From germline, CDR1 is SGHKS and CDR2 YYEKEE (reference sequence).

This clonotype occurred many times. This rearrangement joins TRBV9 to TRBJ1-2; D gene ambiguous. CDR1 is SGDLS, CDR2 YYNGEE, per germline. The CDR3 consists of 15 residues. V lost 2 bases to trimming and J lost 6 bases, with 17 bases between them. Written as DNA, the CDR3 is TGTGCCAGCAGCGTCTCCCCGGGCGGAGGGCATGGCTACACCTTC. This codes for CASSVSPGGGHGYTF.

This clonotype was picked up a small number of times. The CDR3 sequence is CASSQITGPGANVLTF. The CDR3 coding sequence is TGCGCCAGCAGCCAGATAACAGGGCCTGGGGCCAACGTCCTGACTTTC. This chain links TRBV4-3 with TRBJ2-6, with D possibly TRBD1 on 6 matching bases. Germline V gene lookup returns CDR1 LGHNA and CDR2 YSLEER. This CDR3 has 16 amino acids. Trimming cost V 3 bases and J 2 bases, with 11 bases left between them.

The chain combines TRBV28 with TRBJ2-5; possible D gene TRBD1, 6 bases. CDR3 length equals 11 residues. Trimming stripped 4 bases from V and 7 bases from J, with 7 bases between. The germline V gene encodes CDR1 MDHEN and CDR2 SYDVKM. The CDR3 spells CASSSGATQYF. DNA for the CDR3: TGTGCCAGCAGTTCAGGGGCGACCCAGTACTTC. The entire variable domain, with the rest obtained from reference TRBV28 and TRBJ2-5, is as follows: DVKVTQSSRYLVKRTGEKVFLECVQDMDHENMFWYRQDPGLGLRLIYFSYDVKMKEKGDIPEGYSVSREKKERFSLILESASTNQTSMYLCASSSGATQYFGPGTRLLVL.

The rearrangement links TRBV20-1 to TRBJ2-1; 7 bases are shared with TRBD2. V trimming: 7 bases; J trimming: 0 bases; junction bases outside the gene matches: 6. Germline V gene sequence: CDR1 DFQATT, CDR2 SNEGSKA (reference sequence). The length of the CDR3 is 14 residues. In DNA, the CDR3 is TGCAGTGTTTCGGGCGGGAGCTCCTACAATGAGCAGTTCTTC. Translation gives CSVSGGSSYNEQFF.

This clonotype appeared many times. The chain combines TRBV19 with TRBJ1-5, with 8 bases fitting TRBD1. The trim removed 5 bases at V and 6 bases at J, leaving 18 bases unmatched. Germline V CDR1 and CDR2: LNHDA, SQIVND (reference sequence). The CDR3 is made up of 18 amino acids. The CDR3 loop is CASSARGTHGQGGQPQHF. For the CDR3, the DNA is TGTGCCAGTAGTGCCCGAGGAACACACGGACAGGGAGGTCAGCCCCAGCATTTT.

The chain is built from TRBV4-3 and TRBJ1-3; possibly TRBD1 for D (5 bases). CDR1 is LGHNA and CDR2 is YSLEER in the germline V gene. V was trimmed by 1 base and J by 2 bases, leaving 9 bases between them. The CDR3 is 15 residues long. The CDR3 bases are TGCGCCAGCAGCCAAGGGCCAGGGACTGGAAACACCATATATTTT. Its protein product is CASSQGPGTGNTIYF.

In its sample, this clonotype was seen a few times. This chain uses TRBV5-4 with TRBJ2-7; 9 bases are shared with TRBD1. V was clipped by 6 bases and J by 1 base; unmatched bases: 8. CDR1 SGHNT and CDR2 YYREEE come from the germline V gene (reference sequence). CDR3 length: 15 amino acids. The CDR3, as DNA: TGTGCCAGCACTGTCAGGACAGGGGCGTCCTACGAGCAGTACTTC. This codes for CASTVRTGASYEQYF. Complete variable domain (other parts from reference TRBV5-4 and TRBJ2-7): ETGVTQSPTHLIKTRGQQVTLRCSSQSGHNTVSWYQQALGQGPQFIFQYYREEENGRGNFPPRFSGLQFPNYSSELNVNALELDDSALYLCASTVRTGASYEQYFGPGTRLTVT.

This clonotype was counted at least ten times. The genes are TRBV5-6 and TRBJ2-7; TRBD1 aligns across 8 bases. The CDR3 totals 13 residues. The V gene end was trimmed by 5 bases and the J gene end by 7 bases; junction bases not matched to a gene: 8. CDR1 is SGHDT, CDR2 YYEEEE, per germline. Written as DNA, the CDR3 is TGTGCCAGCAGGATGGACAGGGCGGGAGAGCAGTACTTC. This codes for CASRMDRAGEQYF.

The chain is built from TRBV7-9 and TRBJ2-3; no firm D call. Germline CDR1 and CDR2: SEHNR and FQNEAQ (reference sequence). CDR3 size: 15 residues. V lost 5 bases and J lost 2, with 14 bases in between. The CDR3 sequence: CASSLDLLHTDTQYF. In DNA form, the CDR3 reads TGTGCCAGCAGCCTAGACCTACTTCACACAGATACGCAGTATTTT.

This clonotype was seen ten or more times. The J gene is TRBJ2-7, the V gene TRBV20-1, with 12 bases that match TRBD1. The CDR3 loop spans 14 amino acids. The germline gives CDR1 DFQATT, CDR2 SNEGSKA (reference sequence). V lost 3 bases to trimming and J lost 5 bases; unmatched junction nucleotides: 5. Here the CDR3 reads CSASAGTGGNEQYF. The CDR3, as DNA: TGCAGTGCTAGTGCCGGGACAGGGGGCAACGAGCAGTACTTC.

This clonotype was recorded at least ten times. The chain recombines TRBV29-1 with TRBJ2-7, with 8 positions matching TRBD1. V was pared by 6 bases and J by 3 bases, with 7 bases of the junction left unmatched. The CDR3 has 13 residues. Germline V gene sequence: CDR1 SQVTM, CDR2 ANQGSEA. The CDR3 sequence: CSVGGQAVYEQYF. The CDR3 DNA is TGCAGCGTGGGGGGACAGGCCGTCTACGAGCAGTACTTC.

Turning to this clonotype: A read error is likely here: a far larger clone is one base away. The chain employs TRBV6-2 or TRBV6-3 and TRBJ2-1; D may be TRBD1 or TRBD2 (5 bases each). There are 16 residues in the CDR3. Germline CDR1 MNHEY, CDR2 SVGEGT. V was shortened by 6 bases and J by 10 bases, with 25 bases between the two germline ends. The CDR3 DNA follows: TGTGCCAGCAGATTCAATCGACCACCCGGGGCCTACGAGCAGTTCTTC. It yields the protein CASRFNRPPGAYEQFF.